These 20 T cell receptor beta chains were all obtained from the same sample, sequenced in a study of immune evolution from preneoplasia to lung adenocarcinoma. This table comes from immunoSEQ multiplex PCR, and its TCRdb copy is limited to in-frame clones, with some not included. The repertoire consists of thousands of clones, with under 90% occurring once and the leading ten covering about 8.3%. The sequenced sample was FFPE invasive lung adenocarcinoma tissue. The receptors originated from a person aged 45 to 59 with lung adenocarcinoma.

The table lists this clone with a count of one. J is TRBJ1-4 and V is TRBV30, with D unclear. The CDR3 loop spans 15 amino acids. Trimming left V 0 bases short and J 0 bases short, with 8 bases between. Germline values: CDR1 GTSNPN, CDR2 SVGIG (reference sequence). In DNA, the CDR3 is TGTGCCTGGAGTGTACAGATTGCAACTAATGAAAAACTGTTTTTT. It specifies CAWSVQIATNEKLFF.

This clone appeared a few times. This chain connects TRBV5-5 to TRBJ2-2; D remains unclear. The CDR3 contains 18 residues. Germline assignment: CDR1 SGHKS and CDR2 YYEKEE (reference sequence). V was pared by 4 bases and J by 0 bases, with 19 bases between. The CDR3 region is CASSHPTSRASNTGELFF. In nucleotides, the CDR3 is TGTGCCAGCAGCCATCCGACATCGCGAGCTTCGAACACCGGGGAGCTGTTTTTT.

Turning to this clone: An end of the junction differs from the germline gene, which may be a read error. In the same sample, other DNA sequences code for this CDR3. The genes are TRBV5-1 and TRBJ2-6, with 7 bases identical to TRBD2. The CDR3 has 15 residues. Germline lookup yields CDR1 SGHRS and CDR2 YFSETQ. The DNA of the CDR3 is TGCGCTAGCAGCTTGACGGGAGGAGGGGCCAACGTCCTGACTTTC. Its protein is CASSLTGGGANVLTF.

The rearrangement uses TRBV7-9 and TRBJ2-2; TRBD1 aligns across 9 bases. V was pared by 4 bases and J by 5 bases, with 5 bases of the junction left unmatched. The germline V gene encodes CDR1 SEHNR and CDR2 FQNEAQ (reference sequence). The CDR3 extends over 15 amino acids. The CDR3 loop reads CASSSSGTGTGELFF. CDR3 DNA sequence: TGTGCCAGCAGCTCGTCCGGGACAGGGACCGGGGAGCTGTTTTTT.

CDR3 in amino acids: CASSLVGTGTGNQPQHF. DNA for the CDR3: TGTGCCAGCAGCTTAGTGGGAACGGGTACTGGCAATCAGCCCCAGCATTTT. The V call is TRBV7-6, the J call TRBJ1-5; D call uncertain. The CDR3 totals 17 residues. V was shortened by 1 base and J by 2 bases, with 15 bases between the two germline ends. Germline V gives CDR1 SGHVS, CDR2 FNYEAQ.

The chain has TRBV28 and TRBJ1-4; 9 nucleotides match TRBD1. The CDR3 runs to 15 residues. The V and J ends lost 2 bases and 7 bases, in that order; junction bases with no gene match: 5. In germline, CDR1 is MDHEN, CDR2 SYDVKM. CDR3 DNA: TGTGCCAGCAGTTTACGGGACAGGGAGATTGAAAAACTGTTTTTT. Residues: CASSLRDREIEKLFF.

The rearrangement uses TRBV5-1 and TRBJ2-1, with a tentative D call TRBD1 (6 bases). Germline CDR1 reads SGHRS; CDR2 reads YFSETQ. The V gene lost 2 bases and the J gene lost 4 bases, with 16 bases spanning the gap. CDR3 size: 16 residues. The CDR3 DNA reads TGCGCCAGCAGCTTCTCCGGGACACCAGAGTACAATGAGCAGTTCTTC. Translation: CASSFSGTPEYNEQFF.

The chain is built from TRBV5-5 and TRBJ1-3; no clear D. Germline V gives CDR1 SGHKS, CDR2 YYEKEE (reference sequence). This CDR3 region has 12 residues. V dropped 0 bases and J dropped 4 bases, with 2 bases sitting between them. CDR3 protein: CASSLEGNTIYF. The CDR3 nucleotides are TGTGCCAGCAGCTTGGAGGGAAACACCATATATTTT.

The chain couples TRBV12-5 to TRBJ2-4; the D gene could be TRBD1 or TRBD2 (5 bases each). Germline values: CDR1 LGHNT, CDR2 FRNRAP. CDR3 length equals 16 residues. V was trimmed by 7 bases and J by 0 bases, leaving 16 bases between them. CDR3 amino acids: CASVPPSRGAKNIQYF. In DNA form, the CDR3 reads TGTGCTAGTGTCCCCCCGTCGAGGGGAGCCAAAAACATTCAGTACTTC.

The chain links TRBV11-3 to TRBJ2-5; no reliable D call. The CDR3 spans 14 residues. Germline V gives CDR1 SGHNT, CDR2 YENEEA. Trimming shortened V by 5 bases and J by 0 bases, and 10 bases separated the two germline ends. In nucleotides, the CDR3 is TGTGCCAGCAGCCCCGGCTCGTACCAAGAGACCCAGTACTTC. It codes for CASSPGSYQETQYF.

V usage is TRBV29-1 and J usage is TRBJ2-2, with 8 bases fitting TRBD1. Germline V gene lookup returns CDR1 SQVTM and CDR2 ANQGSEA. The CDR3 loop spans 14 amino acids. The J segment lost 6 bases and the V segment lost 3 bases, leaving 6 bases of the junction unmatched. CDR3 DNA sequence: TGCAGCGTTGAGGGCCAGGGGGCAGCCGGGGAGCTGTTTTTT. Protein: CSVEGQGAAGELFF.

This rearrangement joins TRBV5-5 to TRBJ1-1; D perhaps matches TRBD1 (5 bases). The CDR3 runs 11 residues. Per germline, CDR1 SGHKS and CDR2 YYEKEE (reference sequence). Trimming left V 2 bases short and J 10 bases short, with 9 bases between. CDR3 coding DNA: TGTGCCAGCAGCTTAGAGGGGCGAGCTTTCTTT. Encoded protein: CASSLEGRAFF.

This clone was seen once. This chain joins TRBV2 and TRBJ1-2; 7 bases map to TRBD1. Germline trimming cut 2 bases from V and 4 bases from J; bases unmatched to any gene: 4. CDR3 length: 14 residues. CDR1 is SNHLY and CDR2 is FYNNEI in the germline V gene. CDR3 protein: CASSETGESYGYTF. As DNA, the CDR3 is TGTGCCAGCAGTGAAACAGGGGAGTCCTATGGCTACACCTTC. Variable domain in full (rest from reference TRBV2 and TRBJ1-2): EPEVTQTPSHQVTQMGQEVILRCVPISNHLYFYWYRQILGQKVEFLVSFYNNEISEKSEIFDDQFSVERPDGSNFTLKIRSTKLEDSAMYFCASSETGESYGYTFGSGTRLTVV.

The CDR3 sequence is CASIHARDINEKLFF. In DNA form, the CDR3 reads TGTGCCAGCATTCATGCCCGGGACATCAATGAAAAACTGTTTTTT. The V call is TRBV28, the J call TRBJ1-4; perhaps TRBD1 as D (6 bases). Trimming cost V 7 bases and J 5 bases, with 17 bases left between them. The CDR3 contains 15 residues. CDR1 and CDR2 (germline): MDHEN, SYDVKM.

V usage is TRBV18 and J usage is TRBJ2-3, with D possibly TRBD1 on 5 matching bases. The germline gives CDR1 KGHSH, CDR2 LQKENI. V was shortened by 0 bases and J by 2 bases, with 15 bases between the two germline ends. The CDR3 totals 17 residues. The CDR3 DNA is TGTGCCAGCTCACCACCGGCGACAGAACTATTCACAGATACGCAGTATTTT. Translation: CASSPPATELFTDTQYF.

This clone was detected once. The chain links TRBV4-1 to TRBJ2-1; no reliable D call. V gave up 4 bases and J gave up 6 bases, with 13 bases separating them. Germline V gene data show CDR1 as MGHRA and CDR2 as YSYEKL. The CDR3 is 14 amino acids. The CDR3 region has the DNA TGCGCCAGCAGCCGGGTCGGGCAGTTCAATGAGCAGTTCTTC. Its protein is CASSRVGQFNEQFF.

The J gene is TRBJ2-7, the V gene TRBV4-2; 7 nucleotides align to TRBD2. The germline V gene encodes CDR1 LGHNA and CDR2 YNFKEQ. This CDR3 has 16 residues. Trimming removed 2 bases from V and 1 base from J; junction bases left unmatched: 8. The CDR3 region has the DNA TGTGCCAGCAGCCAAACACACGCGGGAGAGTCCTACGAGCAGTACTTC. As protein: CASSQTHAGESYEQYF.

The V call is TRBV10-3, the J call TRBJ1-3; D ambiguous. In germline, CDR1 is ENHRY, CDR2 SYGVKD. There are 15 residues in the CDR3. V lost 10 bases, J lost 0 bases, and 16 bases lay in between. The CDR3 is CATLGGPSSGNTIYF. The CDR3 region has the DNA TGTGCCACCCTCGGCGGCCCGAGCTCTGGAAACACCATATATTTT.

The chain is built from TRBV6-4 and TRBJ1-5, with 8 bases matching TRBD1. The CDR3 sequence is 15 residues long. V shed 0 bases, J shed 7 bases, and the junction held 5 bases outside the gene matches. CDR1 and CDR2 from the germline V gene are MRHNA and SNTAGT. The CDR3 nucleotides are TGTGCCAGCAGTGACTCGAGACAGGGGAGCCAGCCCCAGCATTTT. It is translated as CASSDSRQGSQPQHF.

This clone has only a few counts. V and J are TRBV2 and TRBJ2-2; perhaps TRBD2 as D (5 bases). The CDR3 runs 16 residues. V lost 5 bases and J lost 4, with 17 bases in between. Germline V gene data show CDR1 as SNHLY and CDR2 as FYNNEI. CDR3 nucleotides: TGTGCCAGCAGTAGAGGCGGGTACAAGAGCACCGGGGAGCTGTTTTTT. Residues: CASSRGGYKSTGELFF. Full variable domain (remainder filled in from reference TRBV2 and TRBJ2-2): EPEVTQTPSHQVTQMGQEVILRCVPISNHLYFYWYRQILGQKVEFLVSFYNNEISEKSEIFDDQFSVERPDGSNFTLKIRSTKLEDSAMYFCASSRGGYKSTGELFFGEGSRLTVL.